The T cell receptor (beta chain) under discussion was sequenced for a study of CD8+ T cells in alopecia areata. The treatment here: oral pan-JAK inhibitor, 5-10 mg twice daily. This clone was detected a few times. The sequencing template was cDNA reverse transcribed from extracted RNA. Libraries were prepared by immunoSEQ multiplex PCR; TCRdb keeps only in-frame clonotypes and omits some of them. This sample has fewer than 250,000 clones, with more than 30% found just once. The trim removed 7 bases at V and 7 bases at J, leaving 9 bases unmatched. Germline CDR1 is LNHDA and CDR2 is SQIVND (reference sequence). This CDR3 is built from 14 residues.

The TCR sequence derives from a human donor with alopecia areata. The sample here was CD4+ T cells sorted from blood, taken between weeks 30 and 35, from a patient treated with tofacitinib. The genes are TRBV19 and TRBJ2-1, with 8 positions matching TRBD2. CDR3 loop: CASTTVAGSNEQFF. The CDR3 coding sequence is TGTGCCAGTACGACGGTAGCGGGATCGAATGAGCAGTTCTTC.